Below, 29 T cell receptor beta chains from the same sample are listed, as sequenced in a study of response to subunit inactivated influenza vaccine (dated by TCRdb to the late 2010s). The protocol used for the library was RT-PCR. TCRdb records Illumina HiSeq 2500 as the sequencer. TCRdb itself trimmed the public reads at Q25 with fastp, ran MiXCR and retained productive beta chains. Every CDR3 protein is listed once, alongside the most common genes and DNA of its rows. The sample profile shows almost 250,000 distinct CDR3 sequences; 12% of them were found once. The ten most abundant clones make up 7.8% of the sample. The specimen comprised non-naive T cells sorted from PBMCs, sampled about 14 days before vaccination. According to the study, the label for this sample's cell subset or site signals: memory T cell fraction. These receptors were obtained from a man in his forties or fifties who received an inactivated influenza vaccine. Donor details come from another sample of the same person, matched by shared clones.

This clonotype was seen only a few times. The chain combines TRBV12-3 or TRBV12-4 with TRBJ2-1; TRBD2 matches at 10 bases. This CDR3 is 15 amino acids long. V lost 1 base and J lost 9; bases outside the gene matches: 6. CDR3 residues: CASSLGVAGGLEQFF. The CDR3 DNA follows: TGTGCCAGCAGTTTAGGGGTAGCGGGAGGACTTGAGCAGTTCTTC.

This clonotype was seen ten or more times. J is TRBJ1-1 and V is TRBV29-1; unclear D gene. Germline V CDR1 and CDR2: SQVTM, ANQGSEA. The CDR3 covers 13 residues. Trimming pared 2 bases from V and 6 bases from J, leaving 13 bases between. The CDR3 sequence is CSVESRKGSEAFF. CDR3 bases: TGCAGCGTTGAAAGCAGAAAAGGTTCTGAAGCTTTCTTT.

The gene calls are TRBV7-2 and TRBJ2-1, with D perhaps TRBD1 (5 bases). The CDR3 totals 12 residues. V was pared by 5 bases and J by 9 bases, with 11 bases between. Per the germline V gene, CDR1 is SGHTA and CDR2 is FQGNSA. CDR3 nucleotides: TGTGCCAGCAGCGCATCTAGGGGTGAGCAGTTCTTC. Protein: CASSASRGEQFF.

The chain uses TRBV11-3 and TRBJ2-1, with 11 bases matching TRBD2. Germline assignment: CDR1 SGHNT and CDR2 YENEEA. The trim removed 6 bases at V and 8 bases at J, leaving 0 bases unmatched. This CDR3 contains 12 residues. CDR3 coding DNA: TGTGCCAGCAGTAGCGGGGGGGATGAGCAGTTCTTC. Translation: CASSSGGDEQFF.

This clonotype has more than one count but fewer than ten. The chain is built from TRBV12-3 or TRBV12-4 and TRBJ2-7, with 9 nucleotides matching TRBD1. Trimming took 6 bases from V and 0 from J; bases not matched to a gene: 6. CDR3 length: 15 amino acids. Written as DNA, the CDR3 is TGTGCCAGCAGCTCCGGGACAGGGCTCTCCTACGAGCAGTACTTC. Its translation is CASSSGTGLSYEQYF.

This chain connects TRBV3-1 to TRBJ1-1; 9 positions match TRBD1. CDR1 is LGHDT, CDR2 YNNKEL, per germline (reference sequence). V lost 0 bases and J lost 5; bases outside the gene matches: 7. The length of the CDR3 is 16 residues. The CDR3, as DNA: TGTGCCAGCAGCCAAGATTTGGGACAGGGTTGGACTGAAGCTTTCTTT. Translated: CASSQDLGQGWTEAFF.

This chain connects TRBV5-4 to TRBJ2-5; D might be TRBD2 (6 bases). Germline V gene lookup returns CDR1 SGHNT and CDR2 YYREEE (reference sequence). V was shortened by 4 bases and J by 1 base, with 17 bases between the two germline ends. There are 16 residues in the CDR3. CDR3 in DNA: TGTGCCAGCAGCCCAGTTTTAGGAGGGAGCCAAGAGACCCAGTACTTC. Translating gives CASSPVLGGSQETQYF.

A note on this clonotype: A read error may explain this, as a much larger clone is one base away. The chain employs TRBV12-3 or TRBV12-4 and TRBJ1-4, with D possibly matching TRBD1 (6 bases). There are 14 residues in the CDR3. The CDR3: CAGSRDTGGEKLFF. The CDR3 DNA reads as TGTGCCGGCAGCCGGGACACCGGGGGTGAAAAACTGTTTTTT.

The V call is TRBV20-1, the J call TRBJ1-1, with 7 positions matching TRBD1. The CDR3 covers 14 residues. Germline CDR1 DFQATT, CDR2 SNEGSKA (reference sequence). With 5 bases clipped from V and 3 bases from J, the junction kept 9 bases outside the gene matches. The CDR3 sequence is CSAPLQGRYTEAFF. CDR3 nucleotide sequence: TGCAGTGCTCCTTTACAGGGGCGGTACACTGAAGCTTTCTTT.

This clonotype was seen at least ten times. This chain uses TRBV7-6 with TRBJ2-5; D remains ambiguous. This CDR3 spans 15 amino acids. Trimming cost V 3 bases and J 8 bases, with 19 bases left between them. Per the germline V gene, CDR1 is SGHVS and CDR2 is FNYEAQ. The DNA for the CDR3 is TGTGCCAGCAGCTTTTATGCCGACGGTGAAACCACCCAGTACTTC. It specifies CASSFYADGETTQYF. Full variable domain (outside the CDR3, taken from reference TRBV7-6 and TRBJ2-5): GAGVSQSPRYKVTKRGQDVALRCDPISGHVSLYWYRQALGQGPEFLTYFNYEAQQDKSGLPNDRFSAERPEGSISTLTIQRTEQRDSAMYRCASSFYADGETTQYFGPGTRLLVL.

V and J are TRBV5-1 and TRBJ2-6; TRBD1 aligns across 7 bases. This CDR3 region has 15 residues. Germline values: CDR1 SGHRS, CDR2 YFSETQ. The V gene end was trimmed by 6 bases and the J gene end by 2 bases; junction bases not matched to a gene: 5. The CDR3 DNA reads TGCGCCAGCAACCGGGGACAGCCTGGGGCCAACGTCCTGACTTTC. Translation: CASNRGQPGANVLTF. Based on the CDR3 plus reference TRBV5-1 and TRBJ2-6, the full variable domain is KAGVTQTPRYLIKTRGQQVTLSCSPISGHRSVSWYQQTPGQGLQFLFEYFSETQRNKGNFPGRFSGRQFSNSRSEMNVSTLELGDSALYLCASNRGQPGANVLTFGAGSRLTVL.

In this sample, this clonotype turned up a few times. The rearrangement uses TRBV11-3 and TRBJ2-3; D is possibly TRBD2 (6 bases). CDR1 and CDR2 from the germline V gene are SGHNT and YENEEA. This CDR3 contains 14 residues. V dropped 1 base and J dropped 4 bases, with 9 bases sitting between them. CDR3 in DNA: TGTGCCAGCAGCTTAGGCGGGGTTCCAGATACGCAGTATTTT. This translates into CASSLGGVPDTQYF. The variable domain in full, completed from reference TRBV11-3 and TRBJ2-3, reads EAGVVQSPRYKIIEKKQPVAFWCNPISGHNTLYWYLQNLGQGPELLIRYENEEAVDDSQLPKDRFSAERLKGVDSTLKIQPAELGDSAVYLCASSLGGVPDTQYFGPGTRLTVL.

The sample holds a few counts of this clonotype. CDR3 in amino acids: CASSSHGSSYNEQFF. The CDR3 DNA reads TGTGCCAGCAGCTCCCACGGTAGCTCCTACAATGAGCAGTTCTTC. V usage is TRBV7-9 and J usage is TRBJ2-1; D is ambiguous. The CDR3 has 15 residues. CDR1 SEHNR and CDR2 FQNEAQ come from the germline V gene (reference sequence). Trimming took 4 bases from V and 0 from J, leaving 10 bases between them.

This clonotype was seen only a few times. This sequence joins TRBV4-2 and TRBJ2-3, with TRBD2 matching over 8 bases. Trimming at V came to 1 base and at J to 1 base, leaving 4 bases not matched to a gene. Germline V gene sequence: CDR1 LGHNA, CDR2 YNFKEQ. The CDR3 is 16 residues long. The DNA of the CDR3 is TGTGCCAGCAGCCAAGCGGGGGGGTATCGCACAGATACGCAGTATTTT. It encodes CASSQAGGYRTDTQYF.

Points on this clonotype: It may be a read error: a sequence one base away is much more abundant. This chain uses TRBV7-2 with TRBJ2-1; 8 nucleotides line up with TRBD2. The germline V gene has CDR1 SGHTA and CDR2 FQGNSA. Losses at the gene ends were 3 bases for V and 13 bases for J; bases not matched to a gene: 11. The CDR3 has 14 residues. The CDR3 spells CASSFRLARAYQFF. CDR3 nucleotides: TGTGCCAGCAGCTTCCGACTAGCGAGGGCCTACCAGTTCTTC. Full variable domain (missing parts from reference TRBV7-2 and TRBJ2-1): GAGVSQSPSNKVTEKGKDVELRCDPISGHTALYWYRQSLGQGLEFLIYFQGNSAPDKSGLPSDRFSAERTGGSVSTLTIQRTQQEDSAVYLCASSFRLARAYQFFGPGTRLTVL.

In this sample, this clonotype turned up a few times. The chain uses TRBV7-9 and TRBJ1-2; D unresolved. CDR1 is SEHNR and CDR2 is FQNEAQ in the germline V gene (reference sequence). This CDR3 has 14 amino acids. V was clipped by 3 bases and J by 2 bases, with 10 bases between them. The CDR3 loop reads CASSLADVNYGYTF. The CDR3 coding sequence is TGTGCCAGCAGCTTGGCTGACGTGAACTATGGCTACACCTTC.

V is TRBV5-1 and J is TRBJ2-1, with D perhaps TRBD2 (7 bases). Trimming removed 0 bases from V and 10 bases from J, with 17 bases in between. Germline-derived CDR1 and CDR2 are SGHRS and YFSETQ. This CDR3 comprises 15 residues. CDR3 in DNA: TGCGCCAGCAGCTTGGGTGGGTCGGGGGGCCGCGAGCAGTTCTTC. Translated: CASSLGGSGGREQFF. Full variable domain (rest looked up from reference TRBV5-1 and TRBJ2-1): KAGVTQTPRYLIKTRGQQVTLSCSPISGHRSVSWYQQTPGQGLQFLFEYFSETQRNKGNFPGRFSGRQFSNSRSEMNVSTLELGDSALYLCASSLGGSGGREQFFGPGTRLTVL.

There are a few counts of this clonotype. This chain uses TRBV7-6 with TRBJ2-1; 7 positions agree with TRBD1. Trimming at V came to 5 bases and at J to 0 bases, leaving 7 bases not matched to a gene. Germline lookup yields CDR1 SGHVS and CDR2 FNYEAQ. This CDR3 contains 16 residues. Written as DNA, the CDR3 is TGTGCCAGCAGCGAGGGACAGCTGACCTCCTACAATGAGCAGTTCTTC. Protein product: CASSEGQLTSYNEQFF.

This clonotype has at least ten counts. The CDR3 DNA reads as TGTGCCAGCAGCTTTCAGAACCAAGAGACCCAGTACTTC. Translating it yields CASSFQNQETQYF. The gene calls are TRBV5-6 and TRBJ2-5; D gene uncertain. The ends were cut back, 2 bases at V and 0 bases at J, with 5 bases in the middle. Germline V gene sequence: CDR1 SGHDT, CDR2 YYEEEE. CDR3 length: 13 residues.

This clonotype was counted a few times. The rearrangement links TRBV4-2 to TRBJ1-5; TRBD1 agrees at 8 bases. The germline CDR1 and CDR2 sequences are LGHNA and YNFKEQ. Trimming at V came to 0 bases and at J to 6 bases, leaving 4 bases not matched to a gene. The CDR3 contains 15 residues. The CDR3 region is CASSQDPTGVQPQHF. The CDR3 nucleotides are TGTGCCAGCAGCCAAGATCCGACAGGGGTTCAGCCCCAGCATTTT.

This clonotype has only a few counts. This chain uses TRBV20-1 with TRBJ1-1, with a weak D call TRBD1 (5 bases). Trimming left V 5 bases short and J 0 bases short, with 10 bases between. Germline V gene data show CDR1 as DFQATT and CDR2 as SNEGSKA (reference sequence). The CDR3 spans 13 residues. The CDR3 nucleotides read TGCAGTGCTCGGACACTTTTGAACACTGAAGCTTTCTTT. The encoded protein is CSARTLLNTEAFF.

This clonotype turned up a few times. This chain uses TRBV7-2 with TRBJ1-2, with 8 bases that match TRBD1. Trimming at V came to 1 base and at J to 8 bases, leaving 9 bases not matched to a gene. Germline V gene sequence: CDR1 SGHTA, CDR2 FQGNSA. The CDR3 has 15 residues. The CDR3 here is CASSLDLTGVEGYTF. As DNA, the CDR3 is TGTGCCAGCAGCTTAGACCTGACAGGGGTGGAGGGCTACACCTTC.

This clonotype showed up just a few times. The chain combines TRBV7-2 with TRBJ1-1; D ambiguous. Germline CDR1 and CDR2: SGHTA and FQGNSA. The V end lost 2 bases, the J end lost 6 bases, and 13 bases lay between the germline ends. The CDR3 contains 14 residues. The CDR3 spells CASSLNSFGAEAFF. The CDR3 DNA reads TGTGCCAGCAGCTTAAATAGTTTCGGTGCTGAAGCTTTCTTT.

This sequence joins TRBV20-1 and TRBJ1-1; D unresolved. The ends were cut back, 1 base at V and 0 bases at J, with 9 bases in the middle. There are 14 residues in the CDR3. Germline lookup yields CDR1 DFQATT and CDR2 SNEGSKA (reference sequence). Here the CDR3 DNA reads TGCAGTGCTAGAGCCTACACCATGAACACTGAAGCTTTCTTT. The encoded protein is CSARAYTMNTEAFF.

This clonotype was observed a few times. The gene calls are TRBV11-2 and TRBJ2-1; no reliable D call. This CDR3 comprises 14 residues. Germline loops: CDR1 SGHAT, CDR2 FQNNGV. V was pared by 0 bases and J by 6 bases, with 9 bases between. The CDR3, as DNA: TGTGCCAGCAGCTTAGATATTCAGTCCAATGAGCAGTTCTTC. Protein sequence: CASSLDIQSNEQFF. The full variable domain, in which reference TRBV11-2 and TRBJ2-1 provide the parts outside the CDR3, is EAGVAQSPRYKIIEKRQSVAFWCNPISGHATLYWYQQILGQGPKLLIQFQNNGVVDDSQLPKDRFSAERLKGVDSTLKIQPAKLEDSAVYLCASSLDIQSNEQFFGPGTRLTVL.

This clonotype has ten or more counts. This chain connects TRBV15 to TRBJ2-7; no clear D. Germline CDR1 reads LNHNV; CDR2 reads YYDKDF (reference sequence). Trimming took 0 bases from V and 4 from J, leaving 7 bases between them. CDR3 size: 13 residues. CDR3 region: CATSREDAYEQYF. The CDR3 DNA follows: TGTGCCACCAGCAGAGAGGATGCTTACGAGCAGTACTTC.

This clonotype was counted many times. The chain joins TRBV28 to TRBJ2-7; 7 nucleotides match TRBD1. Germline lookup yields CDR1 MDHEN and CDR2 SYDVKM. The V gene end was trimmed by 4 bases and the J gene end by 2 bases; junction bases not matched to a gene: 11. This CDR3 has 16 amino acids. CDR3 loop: CASSSRVRTGPYEQYF. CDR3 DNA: TGTGCCAGCAGTTCCAGGGTCCGGACAGGACCCTACGAGCAGTACTTC.

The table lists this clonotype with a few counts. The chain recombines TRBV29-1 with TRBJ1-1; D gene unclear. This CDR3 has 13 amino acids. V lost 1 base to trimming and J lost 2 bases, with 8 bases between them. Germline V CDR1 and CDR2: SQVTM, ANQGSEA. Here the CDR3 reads CSVEVQVNTEAFF. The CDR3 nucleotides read TGCAGCGTTGAAGTGCAGGTTAACACTGAAGCTTTCTTT.

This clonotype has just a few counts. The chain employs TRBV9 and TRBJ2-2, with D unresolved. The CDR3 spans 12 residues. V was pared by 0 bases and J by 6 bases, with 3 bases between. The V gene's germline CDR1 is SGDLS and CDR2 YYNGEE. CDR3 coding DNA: TGTGCCAGCAGCGTAGCGTCCGGGGAGCTGTTTTTT. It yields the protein CASSVASGELFF. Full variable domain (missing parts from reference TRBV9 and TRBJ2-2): DSGVTQTPKHLITATGQRVTLRCSPRSGDLSVYWYQQSLDQGLQFLIQYYNGEERAKGNILERFSAQQFPDLHSELNLSSLELGDSALYFCASSVASGELFFGEGSRLTVL.